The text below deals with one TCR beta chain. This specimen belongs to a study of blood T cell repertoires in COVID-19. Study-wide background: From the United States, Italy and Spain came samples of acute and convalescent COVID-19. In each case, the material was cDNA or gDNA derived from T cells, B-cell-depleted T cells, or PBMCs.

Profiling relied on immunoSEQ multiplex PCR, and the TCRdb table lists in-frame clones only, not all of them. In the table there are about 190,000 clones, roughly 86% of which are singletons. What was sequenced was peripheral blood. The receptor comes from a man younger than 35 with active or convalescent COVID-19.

The CDR3 nucleotides are TGTGCCAGTAGTATATTCGGGACATTGAGCAATCAGCCCCAGCATTTT. Amino acids: CASSIFGTLSNQPQHF. The chain joins TRBV19 to TRBJ1-5; D perhaps matches TRBD1 (6 bases). This CDR3 contains 16 residues. Per germline, CDR1 LNHDA and CDR2 SQIVND (reference sequence). Deletions cut 2 bases from V and 1 base from J, with 12 bases between.